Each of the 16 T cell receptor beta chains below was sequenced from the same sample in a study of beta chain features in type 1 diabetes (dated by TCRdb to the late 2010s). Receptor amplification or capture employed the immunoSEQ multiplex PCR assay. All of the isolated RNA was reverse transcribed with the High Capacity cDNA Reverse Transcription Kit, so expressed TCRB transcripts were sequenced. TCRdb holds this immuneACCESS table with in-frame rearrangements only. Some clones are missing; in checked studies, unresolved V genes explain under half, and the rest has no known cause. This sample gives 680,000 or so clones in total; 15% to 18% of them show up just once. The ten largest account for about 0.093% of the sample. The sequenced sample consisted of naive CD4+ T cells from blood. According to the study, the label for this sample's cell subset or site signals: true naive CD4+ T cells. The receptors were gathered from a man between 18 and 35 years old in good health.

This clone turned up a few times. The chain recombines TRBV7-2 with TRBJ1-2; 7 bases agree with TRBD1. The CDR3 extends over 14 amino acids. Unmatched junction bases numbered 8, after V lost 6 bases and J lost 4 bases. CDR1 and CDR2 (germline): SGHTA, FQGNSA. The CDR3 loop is CASRAPGTVYGYTF. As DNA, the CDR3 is TGTGCCAGCAGGGCCCCCGGGACAGTCTATGGCTACACCTTC.

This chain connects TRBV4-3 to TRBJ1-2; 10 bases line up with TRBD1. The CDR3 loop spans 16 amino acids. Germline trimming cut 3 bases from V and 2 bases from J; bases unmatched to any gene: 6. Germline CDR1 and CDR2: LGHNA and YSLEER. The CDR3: CASSHPWTGGNYGYTF. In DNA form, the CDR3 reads TGCGCCAGCAGCCATCCTTGGACAGGGGGAAACTATGGCTACACCTTC.

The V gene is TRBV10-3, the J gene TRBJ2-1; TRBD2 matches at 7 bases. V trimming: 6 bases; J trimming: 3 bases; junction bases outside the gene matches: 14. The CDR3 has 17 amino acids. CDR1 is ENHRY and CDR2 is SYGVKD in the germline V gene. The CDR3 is CAISPAAVGGNYNEQFF. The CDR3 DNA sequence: TGTGCCATCAGCCCCGCCGCGGTGGGGGGGAACTACAATGAGCAGTTCTTC.

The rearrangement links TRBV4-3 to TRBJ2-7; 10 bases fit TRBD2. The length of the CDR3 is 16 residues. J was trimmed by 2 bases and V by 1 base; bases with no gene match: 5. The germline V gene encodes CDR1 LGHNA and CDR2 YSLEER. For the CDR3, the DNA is TGCGCCAGCAGCCAAGTGGGGACTAGCGCAGCCTACGAGCAGTACTTC. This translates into CASSQVGTSAAYEQYF.

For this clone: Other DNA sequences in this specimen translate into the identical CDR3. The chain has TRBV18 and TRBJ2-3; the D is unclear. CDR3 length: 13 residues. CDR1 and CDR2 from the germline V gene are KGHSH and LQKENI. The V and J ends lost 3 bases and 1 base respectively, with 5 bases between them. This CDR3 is CASSPAGTDTQYF. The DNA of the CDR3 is TGTGCCAGCTCACCCGCTGGCACAGATACGCAGTATTTT.

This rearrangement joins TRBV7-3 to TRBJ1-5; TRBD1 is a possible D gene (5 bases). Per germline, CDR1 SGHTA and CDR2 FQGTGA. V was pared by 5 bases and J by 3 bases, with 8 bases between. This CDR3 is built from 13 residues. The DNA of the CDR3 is TGTGCCAGCAGCAGGGGTCCCAATCAGCCCCAGCATTTT. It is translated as CASSRGPNQPQHF.

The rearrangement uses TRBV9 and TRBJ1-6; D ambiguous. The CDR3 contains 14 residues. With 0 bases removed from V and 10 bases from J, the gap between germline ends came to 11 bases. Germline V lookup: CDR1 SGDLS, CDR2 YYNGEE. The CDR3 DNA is TGTGCCAGCAGCGTAGAGCCGGGAGGGTCACCCCTCCACTTT. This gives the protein CASSVEPGGSPLHF.

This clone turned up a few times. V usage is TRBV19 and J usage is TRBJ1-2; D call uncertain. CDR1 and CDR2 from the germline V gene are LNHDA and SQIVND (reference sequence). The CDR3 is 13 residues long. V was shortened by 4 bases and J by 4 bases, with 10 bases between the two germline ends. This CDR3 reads CASSNSQFYGYTF. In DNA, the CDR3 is TGTGCCAGTAGTAACAGTCAGTTCTATGGCTACACCTTC.

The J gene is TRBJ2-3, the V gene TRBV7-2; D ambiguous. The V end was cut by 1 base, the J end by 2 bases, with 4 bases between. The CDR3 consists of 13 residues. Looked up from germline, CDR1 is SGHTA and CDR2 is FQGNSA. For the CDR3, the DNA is TGTGCCAGCAGCTTAGTGGTCACAGATACGCAGTATTTT. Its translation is CASSLVVTDTQYF. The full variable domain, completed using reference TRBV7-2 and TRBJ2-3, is GAGVSQSPSNKVTEKGKDVELRCDPISGHTALYWYRQSLGQGLEFLIYFQGNSAPDKSGLPSDRFSAERTGGSVSTLTIQRTQQEDSAVYLCASSLVVTDTQYFGPGTRLTVL.

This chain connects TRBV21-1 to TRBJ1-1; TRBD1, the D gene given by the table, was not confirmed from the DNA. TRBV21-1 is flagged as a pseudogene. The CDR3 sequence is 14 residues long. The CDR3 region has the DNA TGTGCCAGCAGAGCCATCAGGGGGAACACTGAAGCTTTCTTT. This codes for CASRAIRGNTEAFF.

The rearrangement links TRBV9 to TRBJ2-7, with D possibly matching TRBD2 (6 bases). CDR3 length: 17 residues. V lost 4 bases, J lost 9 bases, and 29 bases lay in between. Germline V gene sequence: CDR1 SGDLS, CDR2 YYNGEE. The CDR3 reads CASSPPTALAQRALQYF. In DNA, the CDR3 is TGTGCCAGCAGCCCACCGACAGCACTAGCACAAAGAGCCTTGCAGTACTTC.

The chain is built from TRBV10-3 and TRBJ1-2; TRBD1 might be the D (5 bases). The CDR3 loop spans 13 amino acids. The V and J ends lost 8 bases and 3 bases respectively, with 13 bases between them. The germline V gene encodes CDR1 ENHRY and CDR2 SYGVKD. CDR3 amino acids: CAIGPQGDYGYTF. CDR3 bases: TGTGCCATCGGACCGCAGGGCGACTATGGCTACACCTTC.

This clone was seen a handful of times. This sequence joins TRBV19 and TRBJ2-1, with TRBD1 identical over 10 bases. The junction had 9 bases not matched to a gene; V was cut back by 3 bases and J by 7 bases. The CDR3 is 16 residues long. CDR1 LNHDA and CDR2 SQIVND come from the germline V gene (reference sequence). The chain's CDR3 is CASSMVGTGVWNEQFF. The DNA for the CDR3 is TGTGCCAGTAGTATGGTGGGGACAGGGGTTTGGAATGAGCAGTTCTTC.

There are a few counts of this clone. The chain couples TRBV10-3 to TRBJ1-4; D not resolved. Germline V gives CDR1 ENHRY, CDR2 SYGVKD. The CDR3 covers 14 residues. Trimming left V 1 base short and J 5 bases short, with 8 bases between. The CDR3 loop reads CAISELTGNEKLFF. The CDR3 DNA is TGTGCCATCAGTGAGTTAACCGGGAATGAAAAACTGTTTTTT.

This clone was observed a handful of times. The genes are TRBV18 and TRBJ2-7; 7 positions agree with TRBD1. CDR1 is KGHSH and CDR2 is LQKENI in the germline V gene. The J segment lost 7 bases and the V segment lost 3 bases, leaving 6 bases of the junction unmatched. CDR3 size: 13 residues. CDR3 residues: CASSPDRVGEQYF. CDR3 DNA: TGTGCCAGCTCACCCGACAGGGTGGGGGAGCAGTACTTC.

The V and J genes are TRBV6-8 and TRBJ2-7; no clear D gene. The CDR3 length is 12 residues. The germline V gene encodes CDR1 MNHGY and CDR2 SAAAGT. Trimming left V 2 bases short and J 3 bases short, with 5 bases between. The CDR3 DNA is TGTGCCAGCAGTTACCAGGACTACGAGCAGTACTTC. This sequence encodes CASSYQDYEQYF.